This T cell receptor (beta chain) appears in the sequencing data of a study of response to subunit inactivated influenza vaccine. MiXCR, run by TCRdb on the RT-PCR reads, gives a single entry per CDR3 protein. The sample records roughly 700,000 distinct CDR3 sequences, less than 20% being singletons. This clonotype was picked up a small number of times. V was clipped by 10 bases and J by 8 bases; unmatched bases: 6. The CDR3 is 13 amino acids. The V gene's germline CDR1 is SGHTA and CDR2 FQGNSA. Sample: PBMCs from blood, taken 11 to 12 days after vaccination. This sequence was found in a man over 45 who received an inactivated influenza vaccine. V usage is TRBV7-2 and J usage is TRBJ2-1, with 12 bases that match TRBD1. The CDR3 here is CATTGTGGDEQFF. The DNA for the CDR3 is TGTGCCACCACTGGGACAGGGGGCGATGAGCAGTTCTTC.